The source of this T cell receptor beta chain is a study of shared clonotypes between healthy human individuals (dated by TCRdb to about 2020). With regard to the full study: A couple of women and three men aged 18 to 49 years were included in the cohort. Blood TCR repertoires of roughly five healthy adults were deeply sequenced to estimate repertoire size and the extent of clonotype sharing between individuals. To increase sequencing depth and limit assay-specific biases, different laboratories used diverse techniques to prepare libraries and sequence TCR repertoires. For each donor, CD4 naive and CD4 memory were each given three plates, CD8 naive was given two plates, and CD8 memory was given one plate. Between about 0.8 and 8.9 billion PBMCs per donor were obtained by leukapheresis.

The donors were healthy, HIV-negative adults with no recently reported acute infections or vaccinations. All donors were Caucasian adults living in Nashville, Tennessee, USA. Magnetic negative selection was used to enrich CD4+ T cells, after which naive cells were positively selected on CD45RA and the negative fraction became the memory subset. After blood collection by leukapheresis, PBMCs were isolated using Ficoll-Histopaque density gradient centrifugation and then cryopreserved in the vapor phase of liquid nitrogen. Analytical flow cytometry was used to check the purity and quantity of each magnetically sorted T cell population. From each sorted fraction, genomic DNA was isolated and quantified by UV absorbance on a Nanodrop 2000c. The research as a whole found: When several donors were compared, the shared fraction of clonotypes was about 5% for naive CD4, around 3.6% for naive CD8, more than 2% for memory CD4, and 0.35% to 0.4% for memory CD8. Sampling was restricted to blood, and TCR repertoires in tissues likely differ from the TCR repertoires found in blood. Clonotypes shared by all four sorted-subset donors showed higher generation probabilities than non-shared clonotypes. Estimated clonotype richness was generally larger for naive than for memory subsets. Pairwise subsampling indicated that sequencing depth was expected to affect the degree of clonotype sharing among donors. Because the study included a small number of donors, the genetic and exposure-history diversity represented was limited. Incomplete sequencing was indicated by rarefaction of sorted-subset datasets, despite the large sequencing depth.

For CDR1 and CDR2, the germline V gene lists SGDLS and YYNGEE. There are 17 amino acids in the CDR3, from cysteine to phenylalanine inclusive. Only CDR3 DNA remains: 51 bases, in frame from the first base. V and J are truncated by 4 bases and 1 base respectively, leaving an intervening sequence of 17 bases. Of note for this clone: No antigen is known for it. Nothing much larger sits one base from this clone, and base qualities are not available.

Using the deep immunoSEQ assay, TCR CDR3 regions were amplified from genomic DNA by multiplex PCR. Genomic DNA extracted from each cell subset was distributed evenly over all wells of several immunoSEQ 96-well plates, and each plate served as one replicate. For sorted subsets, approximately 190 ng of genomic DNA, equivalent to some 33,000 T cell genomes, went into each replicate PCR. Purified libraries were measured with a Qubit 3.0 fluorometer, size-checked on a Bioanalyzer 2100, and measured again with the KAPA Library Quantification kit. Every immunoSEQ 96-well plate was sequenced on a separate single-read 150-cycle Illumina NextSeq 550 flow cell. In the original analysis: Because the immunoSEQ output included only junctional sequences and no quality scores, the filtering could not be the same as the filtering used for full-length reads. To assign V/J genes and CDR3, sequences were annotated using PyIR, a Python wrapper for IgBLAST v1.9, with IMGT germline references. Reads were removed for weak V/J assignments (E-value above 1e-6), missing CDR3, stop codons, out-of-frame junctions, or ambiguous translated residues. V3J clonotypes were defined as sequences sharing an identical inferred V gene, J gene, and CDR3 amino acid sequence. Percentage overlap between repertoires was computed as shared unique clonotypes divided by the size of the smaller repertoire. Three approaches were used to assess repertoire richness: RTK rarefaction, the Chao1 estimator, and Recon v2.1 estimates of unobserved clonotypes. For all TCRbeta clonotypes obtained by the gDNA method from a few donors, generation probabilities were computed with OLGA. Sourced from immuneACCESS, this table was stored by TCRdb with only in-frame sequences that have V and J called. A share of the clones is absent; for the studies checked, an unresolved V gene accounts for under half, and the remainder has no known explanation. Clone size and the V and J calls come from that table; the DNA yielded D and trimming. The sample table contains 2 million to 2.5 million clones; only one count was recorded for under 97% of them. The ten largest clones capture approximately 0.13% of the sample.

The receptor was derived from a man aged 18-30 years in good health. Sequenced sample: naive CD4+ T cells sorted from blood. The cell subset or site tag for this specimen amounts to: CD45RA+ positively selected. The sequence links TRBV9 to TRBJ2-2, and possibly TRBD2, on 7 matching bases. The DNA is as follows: TGTGCCAGCAGCTCCCCTAGGGGAGGGGGGAACACCGGGGAGCTGTTTTTT. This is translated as CASSSPRGGGNTGELFF.